The clone carrying this TCR beta chain was detected only a few times. Other nucleotide sequences in the sample specify the same CDR3. This CDR3 contains 13 residues. The V and J ends lost 1 base and 5 bases respectively, with 8 bases between them. Germline V CDR1 and CDR2: SEHNR, FQNEAQ (reference sequence). Authors' processing steps: Nucleated cell number was recorded as an estimate derived from reference gene primer amplification. Assay used: immunoSEQ multiplex PCR; TCRdb lists only in-frame clones, some missing. V and J calls and clone size are given by that table; D and trimming were obtained from the DNA. This sample has around 250,000 clones; 85% to 90% occur once, and the top ten carry 3.5% to 5%. This sample stems from a study of blood T cell repertoires in COVID-19. Recovered participants had two consecutive negative NP/OP PCR tests, healthcare professional clearance, or symptom resolution.

The receptor was isolated from a woman in her twenties or thirties who had recovered from COVID-19. The sequencing sample was made of PBMCs or T cells enriched from blood (not recorded which). The V and J genes are TRBV7-9 and TRBJ1-1, with D possibly matching TRBD1 (6 bases). The CDR3 loop is CASSLEGGTEAFF. The CDR3 DNA reads as TGTGCCAGCAGCTTAGAAGGGGGTACTGAAGCTTTCTTT.